This T cell receptor beta chain is drawn from a study of T cell responses to AZD1222 COVID-19 vaccine. A word on this clone: Its antigen is still unknown.

Clones were sequenced by immunoSEQ multiplex PCR, and TCRdb holds only the in-frame ones, with some missing. This table has about 110,000 clones, roughly 90% appearing once. Findings of the study overall: Two doses of AZD1222 preceded a rise in Spike-specific TCR breadth and depth. The reported proportion of spike-specific TCRs targeting unmutated variant regions was nearly half.

Here the sequenced sample was peripheral blood, taken on day 0 of AZD1222 vaccination. The sequence was collected from an adult in good health.

The CDR3 protein is CASSLGKAKNIQYF. The DNA for the CDR3 is TGTGCCAGCAGTTTAGGTAAAGCCAAAAACATTCAGTACTTC. The J gene is TRBJ2-4, the V gene TRBV27, with D unclear. Looked up from germline, CDR1 is MNHEY and CDR2 is SMNVEV (reference sequence). There are 14 residues in the CDR3. The germline V and J ends were trimmed by 2 bases and 0 bases, with 5 bases remaining between them.